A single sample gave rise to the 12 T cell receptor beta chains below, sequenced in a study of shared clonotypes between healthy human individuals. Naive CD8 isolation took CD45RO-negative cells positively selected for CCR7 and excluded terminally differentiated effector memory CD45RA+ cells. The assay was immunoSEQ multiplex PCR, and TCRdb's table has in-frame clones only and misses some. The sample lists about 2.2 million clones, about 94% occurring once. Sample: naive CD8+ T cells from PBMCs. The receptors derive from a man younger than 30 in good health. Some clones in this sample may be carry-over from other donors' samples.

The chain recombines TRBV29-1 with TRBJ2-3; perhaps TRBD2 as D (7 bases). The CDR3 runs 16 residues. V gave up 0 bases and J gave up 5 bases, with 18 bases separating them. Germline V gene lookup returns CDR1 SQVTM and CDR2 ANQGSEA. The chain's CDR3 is CSVEDPLRGRVDTQYF. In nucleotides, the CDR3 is TGCAGCGTTGAAGATCCTTTAAGGGGGAGGGTAGATACGCAGTATTTT.

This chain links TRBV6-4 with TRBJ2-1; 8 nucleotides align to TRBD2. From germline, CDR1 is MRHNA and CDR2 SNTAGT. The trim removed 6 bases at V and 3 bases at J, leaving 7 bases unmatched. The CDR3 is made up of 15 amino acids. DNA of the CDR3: TGTGCCAGCAGCGAAACTAGCGGTATCTACAATGAGCAGTTCTTC. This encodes CASSETSGIYNEQFF.

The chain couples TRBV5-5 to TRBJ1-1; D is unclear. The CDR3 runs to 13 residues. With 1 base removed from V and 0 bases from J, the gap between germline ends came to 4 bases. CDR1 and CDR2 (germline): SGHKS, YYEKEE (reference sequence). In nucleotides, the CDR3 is TGTGCCAGCAGCTTGCACCTGAACACTGAAGCTTTCTTT. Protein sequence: CASSLHLNTEAFF.

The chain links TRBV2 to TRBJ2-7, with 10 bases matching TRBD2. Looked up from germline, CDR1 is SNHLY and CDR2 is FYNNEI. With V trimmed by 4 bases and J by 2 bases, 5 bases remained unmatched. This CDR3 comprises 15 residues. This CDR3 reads CASSVSSGRAYEQYF. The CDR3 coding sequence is TGTGCCAGCAGTGTATCAAGCGGGAGGGCCTACGAGCAGTACTTC.

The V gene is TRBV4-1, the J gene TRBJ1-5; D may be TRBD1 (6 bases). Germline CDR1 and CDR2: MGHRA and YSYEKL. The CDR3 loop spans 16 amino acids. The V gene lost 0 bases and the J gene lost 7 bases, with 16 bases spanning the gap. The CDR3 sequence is CASSQDRVQGRQPQHF. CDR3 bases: TGCGCCAGCAGCCAAGATCGGGTACAGGGTAGACAGCCCCAGCATTTT.

CDR3: CASSLDGPGTSGHNEQFF. CDR3 DNA: TGTGCCAGCAGCTTAGACGGGCCCGGGACTAGCGGCCACAATGAGCAGTTCTTC. V usage is TRBV13 and J usage is TRBJ2-1, with TRBD2 identical over 11 bases. V shed 1 base and J 5 bases; nucleotides not matched to a gene: 10. The CDR3 spans 18 residues. The germline gives CDR1 PRHDT, CDR2 FYEKMQ (reference sequence).

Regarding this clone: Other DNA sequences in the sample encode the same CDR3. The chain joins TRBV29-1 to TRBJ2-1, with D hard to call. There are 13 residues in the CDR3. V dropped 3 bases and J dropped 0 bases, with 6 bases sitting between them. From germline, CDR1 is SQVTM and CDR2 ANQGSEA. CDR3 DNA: TGCAGCGTTGATGGGATCTCCTACAATGAGCAGTTCTTC. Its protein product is CSVDGISYNEQFF.

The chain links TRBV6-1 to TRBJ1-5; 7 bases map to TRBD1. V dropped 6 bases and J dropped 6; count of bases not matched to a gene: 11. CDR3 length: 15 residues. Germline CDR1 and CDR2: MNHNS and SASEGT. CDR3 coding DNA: TGTGCCAGCAGCGCAGTCAGGGGGACCAGTCAGCCCCAGCATTTT. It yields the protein CASSAVRGTSQPQHF.

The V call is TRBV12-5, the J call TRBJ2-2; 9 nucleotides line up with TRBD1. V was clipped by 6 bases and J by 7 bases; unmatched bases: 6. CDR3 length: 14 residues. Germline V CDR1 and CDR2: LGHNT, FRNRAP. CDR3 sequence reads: CASGGTGRIGELFF. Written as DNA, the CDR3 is TGTGCTAGTGGCGGGACAGGGAGAATCGGGGAGCTGTTTTTT.

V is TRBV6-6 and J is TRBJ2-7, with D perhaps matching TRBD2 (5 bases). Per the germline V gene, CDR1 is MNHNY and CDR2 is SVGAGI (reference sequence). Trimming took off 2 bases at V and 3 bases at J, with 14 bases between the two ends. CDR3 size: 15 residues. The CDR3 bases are TGTGCCAGCAGTTACGGTGGTCGGGAATACTACGAGCAGTACTTC. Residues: CASSYGGREYYEQYF.

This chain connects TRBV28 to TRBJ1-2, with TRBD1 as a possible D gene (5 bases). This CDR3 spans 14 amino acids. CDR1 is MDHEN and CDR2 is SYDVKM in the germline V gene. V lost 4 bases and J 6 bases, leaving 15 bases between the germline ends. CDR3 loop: CASSSIRGADGYTF. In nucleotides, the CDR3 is TGTGCCAGCAGTTCAATCCGGGGCGCGGATGGCTACACCTTC.

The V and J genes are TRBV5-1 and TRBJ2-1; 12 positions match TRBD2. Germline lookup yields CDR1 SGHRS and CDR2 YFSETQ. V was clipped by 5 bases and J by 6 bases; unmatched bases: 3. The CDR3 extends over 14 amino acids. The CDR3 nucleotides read TGCGCCAGCAGGACTAGCGGGAGTCTCAATGAGCAGTTCTTC. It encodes CASRTSGSLNEQFF.